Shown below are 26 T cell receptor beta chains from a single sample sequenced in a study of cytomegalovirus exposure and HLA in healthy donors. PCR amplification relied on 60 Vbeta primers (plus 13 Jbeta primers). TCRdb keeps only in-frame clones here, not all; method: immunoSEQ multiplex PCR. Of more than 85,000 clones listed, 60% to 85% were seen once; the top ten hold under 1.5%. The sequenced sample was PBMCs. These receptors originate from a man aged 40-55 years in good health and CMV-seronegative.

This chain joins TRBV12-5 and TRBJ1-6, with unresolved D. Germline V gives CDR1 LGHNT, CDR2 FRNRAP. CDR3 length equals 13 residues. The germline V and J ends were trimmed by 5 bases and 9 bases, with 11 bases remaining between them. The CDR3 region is CASGEETISPLHF. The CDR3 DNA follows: TGTGCTAGTGGTGAAGAGACTATTTCACCCCTCCACTTT.

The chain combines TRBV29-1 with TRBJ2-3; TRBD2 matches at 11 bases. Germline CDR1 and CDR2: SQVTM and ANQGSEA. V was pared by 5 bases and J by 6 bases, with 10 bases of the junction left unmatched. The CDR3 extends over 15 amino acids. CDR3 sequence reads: CSVPSTSGNRDTQYF. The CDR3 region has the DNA TGCAGCGTTCCATCGACTAGCGGGAACCGGGATACGCAGTATTTT.

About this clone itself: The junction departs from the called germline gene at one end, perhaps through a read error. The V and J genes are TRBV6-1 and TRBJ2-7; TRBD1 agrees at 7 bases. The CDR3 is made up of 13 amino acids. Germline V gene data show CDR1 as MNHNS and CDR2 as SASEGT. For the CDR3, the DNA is TGTGCCAGCAGTATCAACAGGGGCCCCCCAGGCGTCTTC. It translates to CASSINRGPPGVF.

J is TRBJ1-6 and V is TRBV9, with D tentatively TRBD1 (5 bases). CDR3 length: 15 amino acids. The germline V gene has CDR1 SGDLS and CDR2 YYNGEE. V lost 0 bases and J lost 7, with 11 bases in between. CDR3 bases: TGTGCCAGCAGCGTAGAAGACAGAGAGAATTCACCCCTCCACTTT. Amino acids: CASSVEDRENSPLHF.

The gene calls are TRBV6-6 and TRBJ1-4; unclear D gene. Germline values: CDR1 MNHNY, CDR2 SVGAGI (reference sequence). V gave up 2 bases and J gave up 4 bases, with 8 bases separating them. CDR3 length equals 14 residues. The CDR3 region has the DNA TGTGCCAGCAGTTACCCCGGGGATAATGAAAAACTGTTTTTT. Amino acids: CASSYPGDNEKLFF.

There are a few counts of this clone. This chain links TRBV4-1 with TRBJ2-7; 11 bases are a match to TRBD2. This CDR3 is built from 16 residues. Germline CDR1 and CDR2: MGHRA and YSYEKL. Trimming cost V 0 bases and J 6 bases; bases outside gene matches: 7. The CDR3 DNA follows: TGCGCCAGCAGCCAAGATTTGTCTAGCGGGAGGAGCGAGCAGTACTTC. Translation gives CASSQDLSSGRSEQYF.

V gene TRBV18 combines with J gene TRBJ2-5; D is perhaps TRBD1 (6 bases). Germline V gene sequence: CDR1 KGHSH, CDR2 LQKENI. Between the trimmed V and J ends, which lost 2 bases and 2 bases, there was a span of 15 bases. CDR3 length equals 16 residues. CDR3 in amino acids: CASSPGITGTQETQYF. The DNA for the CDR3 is TGTGCCAGCTCACCAGGTATAACCGGGACACAAGAGACCCAGTACTTC.

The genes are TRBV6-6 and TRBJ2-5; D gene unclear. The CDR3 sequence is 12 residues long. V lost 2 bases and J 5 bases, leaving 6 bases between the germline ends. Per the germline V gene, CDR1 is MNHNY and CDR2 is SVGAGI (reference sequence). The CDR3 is CASSYDIETQYF. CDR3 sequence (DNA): TGTGCCAGCAGTTACGACATTGAGACCCAGTACTTC.

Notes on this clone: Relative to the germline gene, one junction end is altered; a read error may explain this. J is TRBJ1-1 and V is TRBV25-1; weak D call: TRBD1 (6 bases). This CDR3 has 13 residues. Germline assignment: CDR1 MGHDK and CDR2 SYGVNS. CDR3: CASSAGENTEAFF. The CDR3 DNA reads TGTGCCAGCAGTGCAGGGGAGAACACTGAAGCTTTTTTT. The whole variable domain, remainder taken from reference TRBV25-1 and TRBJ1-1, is EADIYQTPRYLVIGTGKKITLECSQTMGHDKMYWYQQDPGMELHLIHYSYGVNSTEKGDLSSESTVSRIRTEHFPLTLESARPSHTSQYLCASSAGENTEAFFGQGTRLTVV.

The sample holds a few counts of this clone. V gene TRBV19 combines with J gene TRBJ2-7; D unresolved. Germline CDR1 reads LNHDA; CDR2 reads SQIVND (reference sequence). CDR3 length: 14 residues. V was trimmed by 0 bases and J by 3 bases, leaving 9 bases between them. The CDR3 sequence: CASSIDTDHYEQYF. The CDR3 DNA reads TGTGCCAGTAGTATAGACACAGACCACTACGAGCAGTACTTC.

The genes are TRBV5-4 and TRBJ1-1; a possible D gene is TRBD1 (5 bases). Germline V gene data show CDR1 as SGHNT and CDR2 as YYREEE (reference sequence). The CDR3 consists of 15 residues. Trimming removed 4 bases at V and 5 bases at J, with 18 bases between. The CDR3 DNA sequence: TGTGCCAGCAGCCCGAGGGAGGGGCTGAGAACTGAAGCTTTCTTT. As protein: CASSPREGLRTEAFF.

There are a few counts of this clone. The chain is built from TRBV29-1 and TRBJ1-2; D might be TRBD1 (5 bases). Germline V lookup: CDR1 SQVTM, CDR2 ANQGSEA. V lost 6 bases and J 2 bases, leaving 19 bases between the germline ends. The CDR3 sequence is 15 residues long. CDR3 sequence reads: CSVQQLARENYGYTF. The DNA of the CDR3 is TGCAGCGTACAACAACTGGCCAGGGAAAACTATGGCTACACCTTC.

The CDR3 protein is CASSLAAEVRTEAFF. For the CDR3, the DNA is TGTGCCAGCAGCTTGGCGGCGGAAGTAAGGACTGAAGCTTTCTTT. The chain has TRBV5-4 and TRBJ1-1, with D uncertain. V was cut by 0 bases and J by 5 bases, with 14 bases left in between. CDR3 length: 15 residues. CDR1 and CDR2 (germline): SGHNT, YYREEE (reference sequence).

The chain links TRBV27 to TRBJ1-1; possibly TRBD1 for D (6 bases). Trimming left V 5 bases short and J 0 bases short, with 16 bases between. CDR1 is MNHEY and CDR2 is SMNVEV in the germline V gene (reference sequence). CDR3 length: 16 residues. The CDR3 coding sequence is TGTGCCAGCAGTAGACCCCCGGGACATGTGAACACTGAAGCTTTCTTT. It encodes CASSRPPGHVNTEAFF.

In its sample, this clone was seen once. CDR3 in amino acids: CASSFGEDEKLFF. The CDR3 DNA sequence: TGTGCCAGCAGCTTCGGAGAGGATGAAAAACTGTTTTTT. The gene calls are TRBV13 and TRBJ1-4; the D is unclear. The V end was cut by 3 bases, the J end by 6 bases, with 8 bases between. CDR1 and CDR2 from the germline V gene are PRHDT and FYEKMQ (reference sequence). The CDR3 has 13 residues.

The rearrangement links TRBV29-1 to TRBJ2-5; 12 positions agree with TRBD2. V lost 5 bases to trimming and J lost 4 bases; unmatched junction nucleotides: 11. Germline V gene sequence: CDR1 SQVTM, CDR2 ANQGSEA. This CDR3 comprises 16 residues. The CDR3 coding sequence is TGCAGCGTTAGGGGGCTAGCGGGAGGGCCGGGAGAGACCCAGTACTTC. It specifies CSVRGLAGGPGETQYF.

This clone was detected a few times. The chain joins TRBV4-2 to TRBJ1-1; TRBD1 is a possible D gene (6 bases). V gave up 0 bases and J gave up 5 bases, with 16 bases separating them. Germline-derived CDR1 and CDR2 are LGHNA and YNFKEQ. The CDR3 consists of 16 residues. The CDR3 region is CASSQDPPRGPTEAFF. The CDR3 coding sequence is TGTGCCAGCAGCCAAGATCCCCCCAGGGGACCGACTGAAGCTTTCTTT.

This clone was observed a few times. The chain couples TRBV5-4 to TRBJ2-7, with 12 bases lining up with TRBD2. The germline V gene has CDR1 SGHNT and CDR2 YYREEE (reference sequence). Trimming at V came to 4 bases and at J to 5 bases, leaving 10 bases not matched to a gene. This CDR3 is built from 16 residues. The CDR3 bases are TGTGCCAGCAGCAAGCCGGGACTAGCGGGCCTCCACGAGCAGTACTTC. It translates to CASSKPGLAGLHEQYF. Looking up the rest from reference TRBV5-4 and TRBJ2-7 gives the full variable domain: ETGVTQSPTHLIKTRGQQVTLRCSSQSGHNTVSWYQQALGQGPQFIFQYYREEENGRGNFPPRFSGLQFPNYSSELNVNALELDDSALYLCASSKPGLAGLHEQYFGPGTRLTVT.

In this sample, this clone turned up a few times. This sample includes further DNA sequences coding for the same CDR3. The CDR3 protein is CASGLQGSSYNEQFF. The CDR3 nucleotides are TGTGCTAGTGGTTTGCAGGGCAGCTCCTACAATGAGCAGTTCTTC. The chain joins TRBV12-5 to TRBJ2-1, with D maybe TRBD1 (5 bases). The CDR3 is 15 amino acids. Germline V gene sequence: CDR1 LGHNT, CDR2 FRNRAP. V lost 2 bases and J lost 0, with 8 bases in between.

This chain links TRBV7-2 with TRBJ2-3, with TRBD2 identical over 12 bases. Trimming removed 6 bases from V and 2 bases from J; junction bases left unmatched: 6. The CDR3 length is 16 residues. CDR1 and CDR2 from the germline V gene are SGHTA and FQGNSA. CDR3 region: CASRTGLAGHTDTQYF. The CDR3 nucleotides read TGTGCCAGCAGAACCGGACTAGCGGGGCACACAGATACGCAGTATTTT. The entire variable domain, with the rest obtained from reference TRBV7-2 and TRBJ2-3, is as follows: GAGVSQSPSNKVTEKGKDVELRCDPISGHTALYWYRQSLGQGLEFLIYFQGNSAPDKSGLPSDRFSAERTGGSVSTLTIQRTQQEDSAVYLCASRTGLAGHTDTQYFGPGTRLTVL.

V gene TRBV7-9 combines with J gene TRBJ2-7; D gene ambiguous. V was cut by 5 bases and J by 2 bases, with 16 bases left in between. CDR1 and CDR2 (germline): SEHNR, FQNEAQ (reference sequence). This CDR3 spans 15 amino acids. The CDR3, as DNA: TGTGCCAGCAGCCCAAACACCCTTTGGCCCTACGAGCAGTACTTC. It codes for CASSPNTLWPYEQYF.

The CDR3 nucleotides are TGTGCCAGCAGCTTAGCTGGACAGGGGGTTACCTACGAGCAGTACTTC. Amino acid sequence: CASSLAGQGVTYEQYF. This chain uses TRBV11-1 with TRBJ2-7; 10 nucleotides line up with TRBD1. Germline V gives CDR1 SGHAT, CDR2 FQDESV (reference sequence). After removal of 0 bases from V and 2 bases from J, the junction contained 4 bases not matched to a gene. The CDR3 runs to 16 residues.

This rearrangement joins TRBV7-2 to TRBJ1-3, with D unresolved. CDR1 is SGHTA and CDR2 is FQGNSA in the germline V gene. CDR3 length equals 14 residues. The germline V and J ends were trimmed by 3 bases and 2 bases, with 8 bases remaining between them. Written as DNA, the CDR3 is TGTGCCAGCAGCTTGACAAGGACTGGAAACACCATATATTTT. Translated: CASSLTRTGNTIYF.

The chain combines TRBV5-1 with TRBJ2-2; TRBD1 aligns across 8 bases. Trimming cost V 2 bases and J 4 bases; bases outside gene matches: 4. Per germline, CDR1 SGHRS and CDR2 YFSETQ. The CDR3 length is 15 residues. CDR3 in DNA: TGCGCCAGCAGCTTCGCGCAGGGGGCCACCGGGGAGCTGTTTTTT. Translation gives CASSFAQGATGELFF. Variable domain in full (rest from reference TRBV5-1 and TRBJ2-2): KAGVTQTPRYLIKTRGQQVTLSCSPISGHRSVSWYQQTPGQGLQFLFEYFSETQRNKGNFPGRFSGRQFSNSRSEMNVSTLELGDSALYLCASSFAQGATGELFFGEGSRLTVL.

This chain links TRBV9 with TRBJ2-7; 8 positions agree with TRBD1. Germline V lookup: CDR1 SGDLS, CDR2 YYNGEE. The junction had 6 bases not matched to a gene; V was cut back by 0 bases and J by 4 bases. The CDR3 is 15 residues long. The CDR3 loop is CASSVGDRGFYEQYF. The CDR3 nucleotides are TGTGCCAGCAGCGTAGGCGACAGGGGCTTTTACGAGCAGTACTTC.

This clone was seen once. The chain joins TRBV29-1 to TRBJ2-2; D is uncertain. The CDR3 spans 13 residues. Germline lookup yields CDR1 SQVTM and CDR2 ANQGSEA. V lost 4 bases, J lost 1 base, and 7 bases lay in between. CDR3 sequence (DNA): TGCAGCGTTGTTGCAGGGAACACCGGGGAGCTGTTTTTT. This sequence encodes CSVVAGNTGELFF.